Presented here are 24 T cell receptor beta chains from one specimen sequenced in a study of T cells in Graves' hyperthyroidism and ophthalmopathy. Regions amplified from RNA transcripts were the TCR beta CDR3 regions. The TCR CDR3 was amplified in a first-round RT-PCR using the HTBI primer set. TCRdb reprocessed the multiplex PCR reads with MiXCR, giving one entry per CDR3 protein. Among about 320,000 distinct CDR3 sequences listed, roughly 17% were seen once. Sequencing input: blood. These receptors were obtained from a man aged 25 to 40 with Graves' hyperthyroidism.

This clonotype was recorded a few times. The chain couples TRBV6-6 to TRBJ2-1, with TRBD1 as a possible D gene (5 bases). CDR3 length: 16 amino acids. CDR1 and CDR2 (germline): MNHNY, SVGAGI (reference sequence). V dropped 1 base and J dropped 0 bases, with 10 bases sitting between them. In nucleotides, the CDR3 is TGTGCCAGCAGTTACTATTGGGGCAGCTCCTACAATGAGCAGTTCTTC. Encoded protein: CASSYYWGSSYNEQFF.

Comment on this clonotype: One junction end disagrees with the germline gene, perhaps due to a read error. DNA of the CDR3: TGTGCCAGCAGCTCCCGGACAGAAGAGACCCAGTACTTC. Its translation is CASSSRTEETQYF. The genes are TRBV5-1 and TRBJ2-5, with D maybe TRBD1 (6 bases). The germline gives CDR1 SGHRS, CDR2 YFSETQ. This CDR3 comprises 13 residues.

This clonotype was recorded many times. The chain couples TRBV30 to TRBJ1-2; possible D gene TRBD1, 5 bases. CDR1 is GTSNPN and CDR2 is SVGIG in the germline V gene (reference sequence). The CDR3 length is 12 residues. Trimming cost V 2 bases and J 4 bases, with 8 bases left between them. The CDR3 region has the DNA TGTGCCTGGAGTCCCGGGACCTATGGCTACACCTTC. This sequence encodes CAWSPGTYGYTF.

V usage is TRBV10-3 and J usage is TRBJ2-5; TRBD1 is a possible D gene (7 bases). This CDR3 has 14 residues. Trimming removed 7 bases at V and 5 bases at J, with 17 bases between. The germline gives CDR1 ENHRY, CDR2 SYGVKD. DNA for the CDR3: TGTGCCATCAAAGCAGGGGGACTTATGGAGACCCAGTACTTC. Protein sequence: CAIKAGGLMETQYF.

Ten or more counts support this clonotype. The chain links TRBV28 to TRBJ2-3, with 12 bases aligning to TRBD2. The CDR3 covers 18 residues. The V segment lost 6 bases and the J segment 4 bases; nucleotides outside the gene matches: 14. Germline V gene sequence: CDR1 MDHEN, CDR2 SYDVKM. The CDR3 bases are TGTGCCAGCAGGCCGACTAGCGGGAGAGGCGGTTGGGCAGATACGCAGTATTTT. Its protein is CASRPTSGRGGWADTQYF.

This clonotype was observed many times. V usage is TRBV24-1 and J usage is TRBJ2-7; D ambiguous. The CDR3 totals 13 residues. Germline V gene sequence: CDR1 KGHDR, CDR2 SFDVKD. V lost 4 bases, J lost 2 bases, and 8 bases lay in between. The CDR3 here is CATSETGTYEQYF. In DNA, the CDR3 is TGTGCCACCAGTGAGACCGGAACCTACGAGCAGTACTTC.

This clonotype appeared a few times. The rearrangement joins TRBV5-6 to TRBJ2-3; D is possibly TRBD2 (5 bases). CDR1 and CDR2 (germline): SGHDT, YYEEEE. Trimming cost V 2 bases and J 2 bases, with 15 bases left between them. This CDR3 spans 16 amino acids. As DNA, the CDR3 is TGTGCCAGCAGCTTCGTATCCGCCGGGGACACAGATACGCAGTATTTT. This gives the protein CASSFVSAGDTDTQYF. Together with reference TRBV5-6 and TRBJ2-3, the CDR3 gives the full variable domain: DAGVTQSPTHLIKTRGQQVTLRCSPKSGHDTVSWYQQALGQGPQFIFQYYEEEERQRGNFPDRFSGHQFPNYSSELNVNALLLGDSALYLCASSFVSAGDTDTQYFGPGTRLTVL.

With regard to this clonotype: This could be a read error, since a much larger clone is one nucleotide away. The gene calls are TRBV6-2 or TRBV6-3 and TRBJ2-1, with a possible D match to TRBD1 (7 bases). The J call is doubtful: the DNA matches TRBJ2-7 better. The CDR3 contains 15 residues. The germline V gene encodes CDR1 MNHEY and CDR2 SVGEGT. CDR3 bases: TGTGCCAGCATCGACAGGGAGGTCGGCTACAATGAGCAGTACTTC. This sequence encodes CASIDREVGYNEQYF.

This clonotype was counted at least ten times. The chain carries TRBV20-1 and TRBJ2-1, with 8 nucleotides matching TRBD2. The CDR3 is made up of 14 amino acids. Trimming cost V 4 bases and J 8 bases; bases outside gene matches: 10. Per the germline V gene, CDR1 is DFQATT and CDR2 is SNEGSKA (reference sequence). CDR3 residues: CSATSGTRIDEQFF. For the CDR3, the DNA is TGCAGTGCTACGTCCGGGACTAGGATCGATGAGCAGTTCTTC.

A word on this clonotype: This may be a read error, as it is one base from a much larger clone. This chain uses TRBV13 with TRBJ2-7; tentative D call: TRBD2 (7 bases). The CDR3 is made up of 15 amino acids. Germline loops: CDR1 PRHDT, CDR2 FYEKMQ (reference sequence). Trimming left V 4 bases short and J 2 bases short, with 15 bases between. The CDR3 DNA sequence: TGTGCCAGCAGCTATAACGCGGGGGCTGCCTACGAGCAGTACTTC. This sequence encodes CASSYNAGAAYEQYF.

This clonotype was seen a few times. This chain connects TRBV19 to TRBJ2-7, with D tentatively TRBD1 (6 bases). The CDR3 sequence is 13 residues long. V gave up 8 bases and J gave up 1 base, with 12 bases separating them. Germline lookup yields CDR1 LNHDA and CDR2 SQIVND (reference sequence). This CDR3 is CASGGSGSYEQYF. DNA for the CDR3: TGTGCCAGTGGGGGCTCTGGGTCCTACGAGCAGTACTTC. The variable domain in full, with the rest retrieved from reference TRBV19 and TRBJ2-7, is DGGITQSPKYLFRKEGQNVTLSCEQNLNHDAMYWYRQDPGQGLRLIYYSQIVNDFQKGDIAEGYSVSREKKESFPLTVTSAQKNPTAFYLCASGGSGSYEQYFGPGTRLTVT.

There are many counts of this clonotype. V gene TRBV4-2 combines with J gene TRBJ2-3; 7 bases align to TRBD2. The CDR3 consists of 16 residues. V was pared by 0 bases and J by 1 base, with 4 bases of the junction left unmatched. Germline V gene lookup returns CDR1 LGHNA and CDR2 YNFKEQ. The DNA for the CDR3 is TGTGCCAGCAGCCAAGAAAGGGGAGGGGGCACAGATACGCAGTATTTT. Protein sequence: CASSQERGGGTDTQYF.

The genes are TRBV5-1 and TRBJ2-3; TRBD1 matches 7 bases. The CDR3 extends over 16 amino acids. CDR1 is SGHRS, CDR2 YFSETQ, per germline. V was pared by 3 bases and J by 2 bases, with 9 bases of the junction left unmatched. The CDR3 nucleotides read TGCGCCAGCAGCTCTACCGGGACAGCGAACACAGATACGCAGTATTTT. Protein product: CASSSTGTANTDTQYF. Drawing the rest from reference TRBV5-1 and TRBJ2-3, the complete variable domain is KAGVTQTPRYLIKTRGQQVTLSCSPISGHRSVSWYQQTPGQGLQFLFEYFSETQRNKGNFPGRFSGRQFSNSRSEMNVSTLELGDSALYLCASSSTGTANTDTQYFGPGTRLTVL.

This clonotype was observed many times. The chain combines TRBV20-1 with TRBJ2-1, with D unresolved. Trimming removed 3 bases from V and 9 bases from J, with 24 bases in between. There are 16 residues in the CDR3. Germline lookup yields CDR1 DFQATT and CDR2 SNEGSKA (reference sequence). CDR3 amino acids: CSAREIGRLSGIEQFF. As DNA, the CDR3 is TGCAGTGCTAGGGAGATCGGGCGATTATCTGGCATTGAGCAGTTCTTC.

This clonotype occurred many times. This sequence joins TRBV20-1 and TRBJ2-4; no clear D. Germline V gene data show CDR1 as DFQATT and CDR2 as SNEGSKA (reference sequence). V was clipped by 5 bases and J by 5 bases, with 16 bases between them. The CDR3 loop spans 14 amino acids. The CDR3: CSAGGLTLQNIQYF. DNA of the CDR3: TGCAGTGCTGGCGGCCTTACCTTACAAAACATTCAGTACTTC.

This clonotype came up many times. CDR3 protein: CASSRHELVGNEQFF. CDR3 coding DNA: TGTGCCAGCAGCCGTCATGAGCTAGTAGGCAATGAGCAGTTCTTC. The chain is built from TRBV11-2 and TRBJ2-1; D is unresolved. V was trimmed by 5 bases and J by 6 bases, leaving 17 bases between them. The CDR3 loop spans 15 amino acids. From germline, CDR1 is SGHAT and CDR2 FQNNGV.

The rearrangement joins TRBV7-9 to TRBJ2-3; 11 bases line up with TRBD2. Germline V gene data show CDR1 as SEHNR and CDR2 as FQNEAQ (reference sequence). The ends lost 1 base at V and 4 bases at J; junction bases unmatched: 4. This CDR3 is built from 16 residues. The DNA for the CDR3 is TGTGCCAGCAGCTTAGGAGGGACTAGCGGTTCAGATACGCAGTATTTT. Protein: CASSLGGTSGSDTQYF. Looking up the rest from reference TRBV7-9 and TRBJ2-3 gives the full variable domain: DTGVSQNPRHKITKRGQNVTFRCDPISEHNRLYWYRQTLGQGPEFLTYFQNEAQLEKSRLLSDRFSAERPKGSFSTLEIQRTEQGDSAMYLCASSLGGTSGSDTQYFGPGTRLTVL.

This clonotype was seen many times. Here the CDR3 DNA reads TGTGCCAGCAGCTTAGGTGGGTTTGGAGATACGCAGTATTTT. It translates to CASSLGGFGDTQYF. V is TRBV5-6 and J is TRBJ2-3; D is undetermined. Germline V CDR1 and CDR2: SGHDT, YYEEEE. The V and J ends lost 2 bases and 5 bases respectively, with 12 bases between them. CDR3 length: 14 amino acids.

This clonotype has just a few counts. V and J are TRBV9 and TRBJ2-1; possibly TRBD2 for D (5 bases). The CDR3 is 12 residues long. Trimming shortened V by 3 bases and J by 7 bases, and 8 bases separated the two germline ends. Germline loops: CDR1 SGDLS, CDR2 YYNGEE. CDR3 DNA sequence: TGTGCCAGCAGCGCCTGGAGGAATGAGCAGTTCTTC. Translation: CASSAWRNEQFF. The variable domain in full, with the rest retrieved from reference TRBV9 and TRBJ2-1, is DSGVTQTPKHLITATGQRVTLRCSPRSGDLSVYWYQQSLDQGLQFLIQYYNGEERAKGNILERFSAQQFPDLHSELNLSSLELGDSALYFCASSAWRNEQFFGPGTRLTVL.

The chain links TRBV18 to TRBJ2-1; 8 bases fit TRBD2. Per the germline V gene, CDR1 is KGHSH and CDR2 is LQKENI. This CDR3 has 17 residues. V was pared by 3 bases and J by 7 bases, with 14 bases of the junction left unmatched. CDR3 region: CASSPPRGKRELNEQFF. Written as DNA, the CDR3 is TGTGCCAGCTCACCTCCTCGGGGGAAGCGGGAGTTAAATGAGCAGTTCTTC.

The CDR3 region has the DNA TGTGCCACCAGTGATCCCTATAGCGGGGAGGGCCAAGAGACCCAGTACTTC. Amino acid sequence: CATSDPYSGEGQETQYF. The V gene is TRBV24-1, the J gene TRBJ2-5; TRBD2 aligns across 8 bases. The CDR3 consists of 17 residues. After removal of 3 bases from V and 1 base from J, the junction contained 9 bases not matched to a gene. The germline V gene has CDR1 KGHDR and CDR2 SFDVKD.

This clonotype was detected a few times. The chain recombines TRBV20-1 with TRBJ2-1; 12 positions match TRBD2. The CDR3 covers 15 residues. The V segment lost 2 bases and the J segment 5 bases; nucleotides outside the gene matches: 4. The germline V gene encodes CDR1 DFQATT and CDR2 SNEGSKA (reference sequence). The CDR3 region has the DNA TGCAGTGCTAGAATACCTAGCGGGAGGGACAATGAGCAGTTCTTC. Its protein product is CSARIPSGRDNEQFF.

This clonotype was counted only a few times. The chain employs TRBV7-9 and TRBJ1-2; the D is unclear. Germline CDR1 is SEHNR and CDR2 is FQNEAQ (reference sequence). The CDR3 loop spans 13 amino acids. Trimming took 1 base from V and 6 from J, leaving 9 bases between them. This CDR3 reads CASSLGGIDGYTF. As DNA, the CDR3 is TGTGCCAGCAGCTTAGGGGGAATAGATGGCTACACCTTC.

To note about this clonotype: Since a much larger clone is just one base distant, this may be a read error. This sequence joins TRBV12-5 and TRBJ2-7; TRBD1 matches at 10 bases. The ends lost 0 bases at V and 2 bases at J; junction bases unmatched: 4. Germline-derived CDR1 and CDR2 are LGHNT and FRNRAP. The CDR3 length is 16 residues. As DNA, the CDR3 is TGTGCTAGTGGTTTGGTAGGGACAGGGGACCCCTACGAGCAGTACTTC. Its protein is CASGLVGTGDPYEQYF.